This T cell receptor (beta chain) was captured by sequencing in a study of monozygotic twins with inflammatory bowel disease. Germline V lookup: CDR1 SQVTM, CDR2 ANQGSEA. This CDR3 region has 14 residues. Two nested PCRs, of approximately 16 and 10 cycles, processed TCRalpha and TCRbeta cDNA. TCRdb reprocessed the 5' RACE reads and stores each CDR3 protein as one record, lacking DNA. Its table lists a few hundred thousand distinct CDR3 sequences. This chain joins TRBV29-1 and TRBJ2-2; TCRdb gives TRBD1 as the D gene, but with no DNA this cannot be confirmed. The receptor comes from a human donor with ulcerative colitis or Crohn's disease, or a healthy co-twin of an affected twin (not recorded which). Sequences were obtained from blood. The CDR3 is CSARQGRDTGELFF.